The entry that follows covers one TCR beta chain sequence. Its target is unknown. V shed 0 bases and J shed 7 bases, with 19 bases lying between them. Germline values: CDR1 DFQATT, CDR2 SNEGSKA (reference sequence). This CDR3 contains 16 residues. The sample belongs to a study of post-analysis software for immune sequencing data. Whole-study context: Patients with relapsing-remitting, secondary progressive and progressive-relapsing multiple sclerosis courses were all represented.

Unique molecular identifiers were present in the TCR beta cDNA libraries. TCRdb used MiXCR to reprocess the PCR reads, holding one entry per CDR3 protein. Among roughly 540,000 distinct CDR3 sequences, 30% to 40% were seen once, and the ten largest hold 6%. Study-wide findings and caveats: Comparison of patients with controls showed four or five TRBV segments more frequent in patients, TRBV5-6, TRBV5-1 and TRBV20-1 among them. Strong co-clustering by F measure was evident for samples that had been prepared in the same batch.

The V call is TRBV20-1, the J call TRBJ2-1; possible D gene TRBD1, 5 bases. The receptor comes from a girl between 2 and 17 years old with multiple sclerosis. The sample comprised blood. CDR3 loop: CSARDRGRVTWNEQFF. The CDR3 bases are TGCAGTGCTAGAGATAGGGGCAGGGTAACTTGGAATGAGCAGTTCTTC.